The clone carrying this T cell receptor beta chain has more than one count but fewer than ten. Its antigen is unidentified. The data were taken from a study of cytomegalovirus exposure and HLA in healthy donors. Study-wide findings and caveats: The study put some 150 TCR beta chains on its list as cytomegalovirus-associated.

The study ran its PCR with 60 Vbeta and 13 Jbeta primers. Sequenced by immunoSEQ multiplex PCR; TCRdb stores in-frame clones only, minus some. The sample carries 150,000 or so clones, approximately 80% recorded once. The germline V gene encodes CDR1 SEHNR and CDR2 FQNEAQ (reference sequence). The ends were cut back, 9 bases at V and 2 bases at J, with 11 bases in the middle. This CDR3 is built from 14 residues. The sequence was collected from a woman between 40 and 50 years old in good health and CMV-seropositive. Sequenced material: PBMCs. V usage is TRBV7-9 and J usage is TRBJ2-6, with a tentative D call TRBD1 (6 bases). Here the CDR3 reads CASTRGTGANVLTF. The CDR3 DNA is TGTGCCAGTACCAGGGGCACTGGGGCCAACGTCCTGACTTTC. Looking up the rest from reference TRBV7-9 and TRBJ2-6 gives the full variable domain: DTGVSQNPRHKITKRGQNVTFRCDPISEHNRLYWYRQTLGQGPEFLTYFQNEAQLEKSRLLSDRFSAERPKGSFSTLEIQRTEQGDSAMYLCASTRGTGANVLTFGAGSRLTVL.